A single sample gave rise to the 22 T cell receptor beta chains below, sequenced in a study of T cell repertoires in cytomegalovirus infection. These receptors' antigens are unknown. TCRdb re-derived calls from the reads in MiXCR, one entry per CDR3 protein. The sample lists about 920,000 distinct CDR3 sequences, 31% occurring once. The input for sequencing was cultured CD8+ T cells from PBMCs, taken from culture after CMV antigen stimulation. The receptors derive from a human donor in good health (CMV status not recorded). Some clones in this sample may be carry-over from other donors' samples.

This clonotype was picked up many times. The chain has TRBV7-2 and TRBJ2-7; 8 bases line up with TRBD2. The CDR3 runs 16 residues. V shed 0 bases, J shed 2 bases, and the junction held 6 bases outside the gene matches. Germline values: CDR1 SGHTA, CDR2 FQGNSA. The CDR3 loop reads CASSLAERGLPYEQYF. Here the CDR3 DNA reads TGTGCCAGCAGCTTAGCGGAGCGGGGGCTACCCTACGAGCAGTACTTC.

The J gene is TRBJ1-1, the V gene TRBV10-3; no reliable D call. V lost 3 bases, J lost 0 bases, and 11 bases lay in between. The CDR3 runs to 15 residues. CDR1 is ENHRY, CDR2 SYGVKD, per germline. The CDR3 loop is CAISEDGRMNTEAFF. The CDR3 DNA follows: TGTGCCATCAGTGAAGATGGTAGGATGAACACTGAAGCTTTCTTT.

This chain uses TRBV6-5 with TRBJ1-1; D gene ambiguous. The CDR3 sequence is 13 residues long. Trimming took off 5 bases at V and 4 bases at J, with 11 bases between the two ends. CDR1 and CDR2 from the germline V gene are MNHEY and SVGAGI. This CDR3 is CASSKGFGTEAFF. Written as DNA, the CDR3 is TGTGCCAGCAGTAAAGGGTTCGGCACTGAAGCTTTCTTT.

CDR3 coding DNA: TGTGCCAGCAGCGTAGGCTCTGTACCTGAGCAGTACGTC. Translation: CASSVGSVPEQYV. The V call is TRBV7-9, the J call TRBJ2-7, with D unclear. V was trimmed by 5 bases and J by 7 bases, leaving 15 bases between them. Per the germline V gene, CDR1 is SEHNR and CDR2 is FQNEAQ (reference sequence). The CDR3 is 13 amino acids.

The chain employs TRBV7-9 and TRBJ1-2; possible D gene TRBD1, 6 bases. Germline V gene sequence: CDR1 SEHNR, CDR2 FQNEAQ (reference sequence). V lost 5 bases to trimming and J lost 0 bases, with 19 bases between them. The CDR3 spans 17 residues. The CDR3: CASSSLPGQGTNYGYTF. As DNA, the CDR3 is TGTGCCAGCAGCAGTTTACCTGGCCAGGGGACTAACTATGGCTACACCTTC.

The table lists this clonotype with a few counts. This chain joins TRBV27 and TRBJ2-1; D gene ambiguous. Germline CDR1 and CDR2: MNHEY and SMNVEV (reference sequence). There are 14 residues in the CDR3. Trimming removed 0 bases at V and 3 bases at J, with 6 bases between. This CDR3 is CASSLSPLYNEQFF. For the CDR3, the DNA is TGTGCCAGCAGTTTATCCCCCCTCTACAATGAGCAGTTCTTC.

V is TRBV6-8 and J is TRBJ2-5, with D possibly matching TRBD2 (7 bases). The CDR3 totals 13 residues. V was cut by 7 bases and J by 5 bases, with 14 bases left in between. Germline V gene sequence: CDR1 MNHGY, CDR2 SAAAGT. CDR3 coding DNA: TGTGCCAGCACCCGGGGGGCCCGGGAGACCCAGTACTTC. It encodes CASTRGARETQYF.

A few counts support this clonotype. The V call is TRBV28, the J call TRBJ2-7; 9 bases agree with TRBD1. V shed 6 bases, J shed 5 bases, and the junction held 11 bases outside the gene matches. Germline V CDR1 and CDR2: MDHEN, SYDVKM. This CDR3 spans 15 amino acids. This CDR3 reads CASSPDRGPPHEQYF. CDR3 sequence (DNA): TGTGCCAGCAGCCCGGACAGGGGTCCCCCCCACGAGCAGTACTTC.

This clonotype was observed many times. CDR3 in amino acids: CASSWTGGTDTQYF. CDR3 nucleotides: TGTGCCAGCAGTTGGACAGGGGGCACAGATACGCAGTATTTT. This chain links TRBV7-2 with TRBJ2-3; TRBD1 matches 9 bases. Losses at the gene ends were 6 bases for V and 1 base for J; bases not matched to a gene: 2. The CDR3 consists of 14 residues. Germline-derived CDR1 and CDR2 are SGHTA and FQGNSA. The entire variable domain, with the rest obtained from reference TRBV7-2 and TRBJ2-3, is as follows: GAGVSQSPSNKVTEKGKDVELRCDPISGHTALYWYRQSLGQGLEFLIYFQGNSAPDKSGLPSDRFSAERTGGSVSTLTIQRTQQEDSAVYLCASSWTGGTDTQYFGPGTRLTVL.

This clonotype turned up a few times. The CDR3 nucleotides read TGCGCCAGCAGCCAAATGTTGGGGACAGCGATTAACTATGGCTACACCTTC. Protein sequence: CASSQMLGTAINYGYTF. V is TRBV4-1 and J is TRBJ1-2, with 7 bases lining up with TRBD1. This CDR3 has 17 residues. Unmatched junction bases numbered 10, after V lost 2 bases and J lost 1 base. Germline loops: CDR1 MGHRA, CDR2 YSYEKL.

The table lists this clonotype with a few counts. The chain combines TRBV11-2 with TRBJ1-4; 9 nucleotides agree with TRBD1. The J segment lost 8 bases and the V segment lost 5 bases, leaving 18 bases of the junction unmatched. CDR3 length equals 18 residues. Germline V CDR1 and CDR2: SGHAT, FQNNGV. The DNA of the CDR3 is TGTGCCAGCAGCGAGGGACCGGGACAGGGCTCTTCTGGGGAAAAACTGTTTTTT. Its translation is CASSEGPGQGSSGEKLFF.

CDR3 sequence reads: CASSLSRGPLNYGYTF. Here the CDR3 DNA reads TGTGCCAGCAGTTTATCGCGGGGGCCCCTAAACTATGGCTACACCTTC. The chain carries TRBV28 and TRBJ1-2; a possible D gene is TRBD1 (6 bases). The CDR3 has 16 amino acids. V was pared by 1 base and J by 2 bases, with 14 bases between. From germline, CDR1 is MDHEN and CDR2 SYDVKM.

Note on this clonotype: The junction does not match germline at one end; this may be a read error. This chain joins TRBV4-1 and TRBJ2-1, with TRBD2 matching 11 bases. The CDR3 extends over 18 amino acids. CDR1 and CDR2 from the germline V gene are MGHRA and YSYEKL. CDR3 in DNA: TGTGCCAGCAGCCAAGAAGGGACCGGGACTAGCGGAATCAATGAGCAGTTCTTC. Amino acids: CASSQEGTGTSGINEQFF.

V and J are TRBV7-9 and TRBJ1-2, with a possible D match to TRBD1 (6 bases). Germline V gene data show CDR1 as SEHNR and CDR2 as FQNEAQ (reference sequence). V was shortened by 3 bases and J by 7 bases, with 9 bases between the two germline ends. The CDR3 extends over 12 amino acids. The CDR3 region is CASSFLGGGYTF. The CDR3 region has the DNA TGTGCCAGCAGCTTCTTAGGGGGTGGCTACACCTTC.

J is TRBJ2-7 and V is TRBV12-3 or TRBV12-4; D may be TRBD1 (7 bases). V lost 6 bases, J lost 6 bases, and 15 bases lay in between. The CDR3 is made up of 13 amino acids. The CDR3 bases are TGTGCCAGCAGAGCGCCTCAGGGGGGCGAGCAGTACTTC. This sequence encodes CASRAPQGGEQYF.

About this clonotype itself: A much larger clone sits a single nucleotide away, making a read error possible. This chain connects TRBV7-6 to TRBJ1-2, with 8 nucleotides matching TRBD1. This CDR3 is built from 16 residues. V trimming: 5 bases; J trimming: 8 bases; junction bases outside the gene matches: 16. CDR1 and CDR2 from the germline V gene are SGHVS and FNYEAQ. The DNA of the CDR3 is TGTGCCAGCAGCCCTAGGGGGGACAGGACCTCCGTGGGCTACACCTTC. Its translation: CASSPRGDRTSVGYTF.

The rearrangement links TRBV19 to TRBJ2-3; a possible D gene is TRBD1 (5 bases). CDR3 length: 14 amino acids. V lost 6 bases, J lost 8 bases, and 18 bases lay in between. Germline loops: CDR1 LNHDA, CDR2 SQIVND (reference sequence). The CDR3 is CASSSLGPQSTQYF. CDR3 bases: TGTGCCAGTAGCAGTTTGGGGCCACAAAGTACGCAGTATTTT.

This clonotype was recorded a few times. This sequence joins TRBV27 and TRBJ1-1; possibly TRBD1 for D (5 bases). Germline lookup yields CDR1 MNHEY and CDR2 SMNVEV (reference sequence). The V end was cut by 3 bases, the J end by 11 bases, with 19 bases between. The CDR3 covers 14 residues. CDR3 residues: CASSFSGAGSFAFF. CDR3 DNA: TGTGCCAGCAGTTTCAGTGGGGCAGGTTCTTTCGCTTTCTTT.

This chain links TRBV10-2 with TRBJ1-2; the match to TRBD1 covers 7 bases. The V segment lost 2 bases and the J segment 7 bases; nucleotides outside the gene matches: 10. Germline CDR1 WSHSY, CDR2 SAAADI. CDR3 size: 15 residues. Here the CDR3 reads CASSEPPGQTFGYTF. The CDR3 DNA reads TGCGCCAGCAGTGAGCCCCCGGGACAGACGTTTGGCTACACCTTC.

A remark on this clonotype: A read error may account for a junction end that differs from germline. The chain carries TRBV6-6 and TRBJ1-1, with TRBD1 matching over 7 bases. Germline V gene data show CDR1 as MNHNY and CDR2 as SVGAGI (reference sequence). The length of the CDR3 is 15 residues. In nucleotides, the CDR3 is TGTGCCAACAGTGCCCCACCCAGGGGGGAGACTGAAGCTTTCTTT. This translates into CANSAPPRGETEAFF.

The rearrangement links TRBV6-6 to TRBJ2-7; D uncertain. CDR3 length: 14 amino acids. Trimming left V 2 bases short and J 3 bases short, with 11 bases between. Germline-derived CDR1 and CDR2 are MNHNY and SVGAGI (reference sequence). CDR3 DNA sequence: TGTGCCAGCAGTTACCGACAAGGCAACTACGAGCAGTACTTC. Its translation: CASSYRQGNYEQYF.

About this clonotype: The junction shows a germline mismatch at one end, possibly a read error. V usage is TRBV19 and J usage is TRBJ2-7; 9 bases map to TRBD1. The CDR3 has 16 amino acids. Per germline, CDR1 LNHDA and CDR2 SQIVND (reference sequence). Here the CDR3 reads CASSMHPTGGLWERYF. DNA of the CDR3: TGTGCCAGTAGTATGCACCCGACAGGGGGTCTGTGGGAGCGGTACTTC.